The 19 T cell receptor beta chains below come from one sample, sequenced in a study of T cell responses to AZD1222 COVID-19 vaccine. This table comes from immunoSEQ multiplex PCR, and its TCRdb copy is limited to in-frame clones, with some not included. The data contain around 120,000 clones, about 85% of them seen just once; the ten biggest clones take up around 2.5%. Sequenced material: peripheral blood, taken 28 days after the second AZD1222 dose. Every receptor here comes from an adult who received the AZD1222 COVID-19 vaccine.

V usage is TRBV7-2 and J usage is TRBJ1-5, with TRBD1 as a possible D gene (5 bases). This CDR3 has 14 amino acids. The V end was cut by 1 base, the J end by 7 bases, with 11 bases between. Germline V gene data show CDR1 as SGHTA and CDR2 as FQGNSA. The chain's CDR3 is CASSLGGSGQPQHF. CDR3 sequence (DNA): TGTGCCAGCAGCTTAGGGGGGTCCGGACAGCCCCAGCATTTT.

The chain links TRBV15 to TRBJ1-2; weak D call: TRBD1 (5 bases). V lost 1 base and J 11 bases, leaving 14 bases between the germline ends. Germline lookup yields CDR1 LNHNV and CDR2 YYDKDF (reference sequence). The CDR3 is 13 residues long. The CDR3 DNA is TGTGCCACCAGCAGAGGCCAGGGCCAGTGGTACACCTTC. Amino acids: CATSRGQGQWYTF.

This clone was seen once. The V and J genes are TRBV6-5 and TRBJ1-4; D is unclear. V was clipped by 6 bases and J by 5 bases, with 13 bases between them. CDR3 length: 14 amino acids. Germline CDR1 and CDR2: MNHEY and SVGAGI. The CDR3: CASSDIGRNEKLFF. The DNA for the CDR3 is TGTGCCAGCAGCGACATTGGGAGAAATGAAAAACTGTTTTTT.

The rearrangement joins TRBV7-9 to TRBJ1-5, with a tentative D call TRBD1 (5 bases). Trimming took off 5 bases at V and 7 bases at J, with 12 bases between the two ends. CDR1 is SEHNR and CDR2 is FQNEAQ in the germline V gene (reference sequence). The CDR3 covers 13 residues. Written as DNA, the CDR3 is TGTGCCAGCAGCCGGTCAGGGTTCCAGCCCCAGCATTTT. Its protein product is CASSRSGFQPQHF.

The chain links TRBV7-2 to TRBJ1-1; the D is unclear. Trimming stripped 4 bases from V and 0 bases from J, with 12 bases between. Germline assignment: CDR1 SGHTA and CDR2 FQGNSA. The CDR3 is 15 residues long. Here the CDR3 reads CASSYPLDMNTEAFF. CDR3 bases: TGTGCCAGCAGCTACCCTCTAGATATGAACACTGAAGCTTTCTTT.

The V and J genes are TRBV18 and TRBJ2-2; 7 nucleotides agree with TRBD1. Germline V gene data show CDR1 as KGHSH and CDR2 as LQKENI. The CDR3 has 15 amino acids. V trimming: 5 bases; J trimming: 1 base; junction bases outside the gene matches: 4. In DNA, the CDR3 is TGTGCCAGCTCAACCACAGGGGAGAACACCGGGGAGCTGTTTTTT. Its translation: CASSTTGENTGELFF.

The CDR3 is CASSLRGTLSTDTQYF. CDR3 nucleotides: TGTGCCAGCAGTTTAAGGGGTACCCTTAGCACAGATACGCAGTATTTT. This sequence joins TRBV27 and TRBJ2-3, with D perhaps TRBD1 (5 bases). The V gene lost 2 bases and the J gene lost 0 bases, with 12 bases spanning the gap. CDR3 length: 16 amino acids. Germline V gives CDR1 MNHEY, CDR2 SMNVEV (reference sequence).

V gene TRBV6-2 or TRBV6-3 combines with J gene TRBJ2-2, with 12 bases matching TRBD1. The CDR3 spans 16 residues. V dropped 5 bases and J dropped 4; count of bases not matched to a gene: 5. The germline CDR1 and CDR2 sequences are MNHEY and SVGEGT. As DNA, the CDR3 is TGTGCCAGCAGTCCGGGACAGGGGGCCCTCACCGGGGAGCTGTTTTTT. Its translation is CASSPGQGALTGELFF.

The CDR3 loop reads CASSPGTGTYEQYF. CDR3 DNA sequence: TGTGCCAGCTCACCAGGGACAGGGACGTACGAGCAGTACTTC. The chain has TRBV18 and TRBJ2-7, with 9 positions matching TRBD1. In germline, CDR1 is KGHSH, CDR2 LQKENI. The CDR3 spans 14 residues. With V trimmed by 2 bases and J by 4 bases, 3 bases remained unmatched.

The V and J genes are TRBV29-1 and TRBJ1-2; tentative D call: TRBD1 (6 bases). V was cut by 7 bases and J by 4 bases, with 13 bases left in between. This CDR3 is 12 amino acids long. Germline CDR1 SQVTM, CDR2 ANQGSEA. DNA of the CDR3: TGCAGCGGTGGAGCAGGGGCCTATGGCTACACCTTC. Translated: CSGGAGAYGYTF.

V and J are TRBV19 and TRBJ2-5; D unclear. Germline V gene data show CDR1 as LNHDA and CDR2 as SQIVND (reference sequence). This CDR3 spans 12 amino acids. V was trimmed by 3 bases and J by 4 bases, leaving 6 bases between them. The CDR3 DNA sequence: TGTGCCAGTAGTATGGTGGGAGAGACCCAGTACTTC. Protein: CASSMVGETQYF.

The chain links TRBV7-9 to TRBJ1-4; 9 nucleotides match TRBD1. V lost 5 bases and J lost 7; bases outside the gene matches: 11. The CDR3 extends over 16 amino acids. Germline assignment: CDR1 SEHNR and CDR2 FQNEAQ (reference sequence). CDR3 in DNA: TGTGCCAGCAGCCCGGGACAGGGTGTTGCATTTGAAAAACTGTTTTTT. Protein product: CASSPGQGVAFEKLFF.

The chain employs TRBV7-9 and TRBJ1-1; the D is unclear. The germline V gene encodes CDR1 SEHNR and CDR2 FQNEAQ (reference sequence). CDR3 length equals 13 residues. Trimming pared 6 bases from V and 4 bases from J, leaving 12 bases between. The CDR3 DNA sequence: TGTGCCAGCAGGACGGGGTTTGCCACTGAAGCTTTCTTT. This sequence encodes CASRTGFATEAFF.

The chain has TRBV6-2 or TRBV6-3 and TRBJ1-5, with D perhaps TRBD1 (6 bases). Germline V lookup: CDR1 MNHEY, CDR2 SVGEGT. V lost 5 bases and J lost 7, with 21 bases in between. This CDR3 is built from 16 residues. This CDR3 is CASSGTTGGPGQPQHF. CDR3 DNA: TGTGCCAGCAGTGGTACAACGGGGGGGCCCGGACAGCCCCAGCATTTT.

This chain joins TRBV18 and TRBJ1-1; no clear D gene. V lost 0 bases and J lost 1, with 12 bases in between. Per the germline V gene, CDR1 is KGHSH and CDR2 is LQKENI. CDR3 length: 16 amino acids. The CDR3 reads CASSPPTRTENTEAFF. The CDR3 DNA reads TGTGCCAGCTCACCACCTACCCGAACAGAGAACACTGAAGCTTTCTTT.

Concerning this clone: A read error may explain this, as a much larger clone is one base away. Other DNA sequences in the same sample also yield this CDR3. The rearrangement links TRBV7-3 to TRBJ2-3, with D perhaps TRBD1 (5 bases). V was clipped by 8 bases and J by 4 bases, with 10 bases between them. Germline V lookup: CDR1 SGHTA, CDR2 FQGTGA. This CDR3 contains 12 residues. The CDR3 here is CASSRGADTQYF. CDR3 sequence (DNA): TGTGCCAGCTCTAGGGGCGCAGATACGCAGTATTTT.

On this clone itself: A much larger clone sits a single nucleotide away, making a read error possible. This specimen includes other DNA sequences encoding the same CDR3. The J gene is TRBJ1-6, the V gene TRBV12-3 or TRBV12-4; TRBD1 agrees at 7 bases. CDR3 length: 13 residues. Germline trimming cut 4 bases from V and 8 bases from J; bases unmatched to any gene: 2. The CDR3 loop is CASSSTGDSPLHF. As DNA, the CDR3 is TGTGCCAGCAGTTCTACAGGGGATTCACCCCTCCACTTT.

J is TRBJ2-2 and V is TRBV2; the match to TRBD1 covers 8 bases. V was clipped by 8 bases and J by 5 bases; unmatched bases: 4. Germline V gives CDR1 SNHLY, CDR2 FYNNEI. This CDR3 region has 13 residues. The CDR3 nucleotides read TGTGCCAGCGGACAGGGTGGAACCGGGGAGCTGTTTTTT. This sequence encodes CASGQGGTGELFF.

The chain has TRBV24-1 and TRBJ1-5; D is possibly TRBD1 (6 bases). Germline CDR1 reads KGHDR; CDR2 reads SFDVKD. The CDR3 is 13 amino acids. Trimming shortened V by 6 bases and J by 6 bases, and 11 bases separated the two germline ends. The CDR3 is CATSLTGTQPQHF. The CDR3 DNA is TGTGCCACCAGTCTTACAGGGACTCAGCCCCAGCATTTT.